Sequencing of this TCR beta chain was carried out in a study of post-analysis software for immune sequencing data. Overall study results and limits: Roughly five TRBV segments, including TRBV5-6, TRBV5-1 and TRBV20-1, were more frequent in patients than controls. Clustering by F measure revealed strong co-clustering among samples prepared together in one batch.

Each TCR beta cDNA library carried unique molecular identifiers. TCRdb analysed the PCR reads with MiXCR anew, one entry per CDR3 protein. Of roughly 800,000 distinct CDR3 sequences in the sample, 35% to 55% are singletons; the top ten hold roughly 4.4%. Germline V gene sequence: CDR1 MNHEY, CDR2 SVGEGT. V lost 2 bases and J lost 0, with 11 bases in between. The CDR3 covers 15 residues. A few counts support this clonotype. Its antigen is not identified. The sequence came from a girl aged 10 to 17 with multiple sclerosis. The chain employs TRBV6-2 or TRBV6-3 and TRBJ2-7, with a tentative D call TRBD1 (6 bases). The sequenced material came from blood. The CDR3 is CASSYGQLSSYEQYF. The DNA for the CDR3 is TGTGCCAGCAGTTACGGACAGCTTAGCTCCTACGAGCAGTACTTC.